This T cell receptor beta chain was captured by sequencing in a study of T cells in tuberculosis. TCRdb's table, derived via immunoSEQ multiplex PCR, lists solely in-frame clones and lacks some. There are roughly 92,000 clones in the sample; approximately 91% occur only once, and approximately 2% lies in the top ten. Sorting used thawed, overnight-rested PBMC stained with anti-CD3, a viability dye and GMM-loaded CD1B tetramer. CD1B tetramers were loaded with Rhodococcus equi-derived C32 glucose monomycolate. The table lists this clone with a count of one. Looked up from germline, CDR1 is SEHNR and CDR2 is FQNEAQ (reference sequence). There are 14 residues in the CDR3. Trimming shortened V by 11 bases and J by 1 base, and 15 bases separated the two germline ends.

The source of this sequence is an adult woman with latent tuberculosis. The sample taken for sequencing was CD1b-GMM tetramer-negative cells sorted from PBMCs. This chain connects TRBV7-9 to TRBJ2-1; tentative D call: TRBD2 (6 bases). The DNA for the CDR3 is TGTGCCTCAGCCAGGGCGGGGTCCTACAATGAGCAGTTCTTC. This translates into CASARAGSYNEQFF.